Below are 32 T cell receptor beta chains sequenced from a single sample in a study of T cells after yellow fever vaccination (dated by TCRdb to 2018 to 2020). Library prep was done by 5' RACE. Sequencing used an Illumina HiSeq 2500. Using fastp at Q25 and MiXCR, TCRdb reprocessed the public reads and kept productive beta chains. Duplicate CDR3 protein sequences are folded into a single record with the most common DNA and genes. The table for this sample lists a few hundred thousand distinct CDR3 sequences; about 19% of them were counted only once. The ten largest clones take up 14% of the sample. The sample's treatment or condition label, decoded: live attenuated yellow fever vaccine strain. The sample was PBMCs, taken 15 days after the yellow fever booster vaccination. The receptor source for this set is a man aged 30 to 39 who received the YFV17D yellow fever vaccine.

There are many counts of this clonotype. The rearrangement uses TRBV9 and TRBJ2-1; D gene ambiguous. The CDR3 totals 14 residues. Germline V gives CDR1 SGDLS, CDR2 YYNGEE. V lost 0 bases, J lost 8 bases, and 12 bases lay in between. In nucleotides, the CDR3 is TGTGCCAGCAGCGTAGGGGATAGTCTCGATGAGCAGTTCTTC. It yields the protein CASSVGDSLDEQFF.

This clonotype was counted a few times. The CDR3: CATSDLGGADTQYF. The CDR3 DNA is TGTGCCACCAGTGATTTGGGGGGAGCAGATACGCAGTATTTT. The rearrangement links TRBV24-1 to TRBJ2-3, with D tentatively TRBD1 or TRBD2 (5 bases each). CDR1 KGHDR and CDR2 SFDVKD come from the germline V gene. V was cut by 0 bases and J by 4 bases, with 7 bases left in between. The length of the CDR3 is 14 residues.

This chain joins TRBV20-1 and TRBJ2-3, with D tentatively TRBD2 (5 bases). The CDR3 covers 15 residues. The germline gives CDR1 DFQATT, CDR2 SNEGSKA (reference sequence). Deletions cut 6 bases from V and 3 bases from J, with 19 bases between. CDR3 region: CSASNREAGTDTQYF. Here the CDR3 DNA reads TGCAGTGCCAGCAACCGGGAAGCTGGTACAGATACGCAGTATTTT.

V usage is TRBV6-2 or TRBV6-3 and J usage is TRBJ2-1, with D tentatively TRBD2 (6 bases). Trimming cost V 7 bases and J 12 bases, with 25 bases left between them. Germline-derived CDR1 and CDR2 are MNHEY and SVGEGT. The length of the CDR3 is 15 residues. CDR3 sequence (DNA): TGTGCCAGCACCAGAAGGGGACTGGACCCTCCGGGGCAGTTCTTC. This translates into CASTRRGLDPPGQFF.

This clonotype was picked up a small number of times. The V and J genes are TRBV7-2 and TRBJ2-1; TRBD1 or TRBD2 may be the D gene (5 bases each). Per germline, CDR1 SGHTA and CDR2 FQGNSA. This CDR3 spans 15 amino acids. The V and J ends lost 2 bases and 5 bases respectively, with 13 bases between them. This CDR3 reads CASSLSRDDNNEQFF. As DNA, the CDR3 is TGTGCCAGCAGCTTAAGTCGGGACGACAACAATGAGCAGTTCTTC.

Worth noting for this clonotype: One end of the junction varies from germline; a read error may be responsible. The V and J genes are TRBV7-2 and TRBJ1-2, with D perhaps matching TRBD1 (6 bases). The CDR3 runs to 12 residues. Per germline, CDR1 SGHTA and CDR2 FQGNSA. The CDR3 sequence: CACSRDTGGYTF. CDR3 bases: TGTGCCTGCAGCCGGGACACGGGAGGCTACACCTTC.

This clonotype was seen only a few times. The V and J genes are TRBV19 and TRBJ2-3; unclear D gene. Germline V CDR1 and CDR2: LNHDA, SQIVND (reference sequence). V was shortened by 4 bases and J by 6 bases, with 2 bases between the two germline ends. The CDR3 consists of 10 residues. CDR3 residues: CASSRDTQYF. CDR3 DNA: TGTGCCAGTAGTAGGGATACGCAGTATTTT.

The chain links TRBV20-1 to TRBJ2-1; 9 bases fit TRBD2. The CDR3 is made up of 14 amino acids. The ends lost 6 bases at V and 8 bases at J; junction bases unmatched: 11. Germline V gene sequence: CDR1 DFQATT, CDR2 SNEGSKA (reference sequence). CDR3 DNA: TGCAGTGCACCGACGGGACTAGCAACCTATGAGCAGTTCTTC. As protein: CSAPTGLATYEQFF.

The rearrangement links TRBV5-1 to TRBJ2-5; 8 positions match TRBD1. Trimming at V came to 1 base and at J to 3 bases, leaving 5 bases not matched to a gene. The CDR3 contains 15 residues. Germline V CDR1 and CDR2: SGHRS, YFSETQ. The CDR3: CASSLFPGGEETQYF. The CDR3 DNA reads TGCGCCAGCAGCTTGTTTCCAGGGGGCGAAGAGACCCAGTACTTC.

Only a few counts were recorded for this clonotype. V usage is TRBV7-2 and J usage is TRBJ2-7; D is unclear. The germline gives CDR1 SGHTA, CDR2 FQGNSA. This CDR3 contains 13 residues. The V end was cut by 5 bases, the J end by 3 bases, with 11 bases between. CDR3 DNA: TGTGCCAGCAGCCCCCCGGACGGCTACGAGCAGTACTTC. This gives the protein CASSPPDGYEQYF.

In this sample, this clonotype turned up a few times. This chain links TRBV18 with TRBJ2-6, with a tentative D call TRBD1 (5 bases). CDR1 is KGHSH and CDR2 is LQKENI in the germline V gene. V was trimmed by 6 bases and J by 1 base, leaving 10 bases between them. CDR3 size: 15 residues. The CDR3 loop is CASSLTESGANVLTF. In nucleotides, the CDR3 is TGTGCCAGCTCGCTGACAGAATCTGGGGCCAACGTCCTGACTTTC.

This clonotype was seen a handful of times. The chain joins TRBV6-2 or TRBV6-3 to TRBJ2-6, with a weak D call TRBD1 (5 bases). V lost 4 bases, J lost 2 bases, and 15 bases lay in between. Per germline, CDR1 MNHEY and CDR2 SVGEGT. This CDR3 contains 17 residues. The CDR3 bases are TGTGCCAGCAGTTCAGGGATCGGACGGACTGGGGCCAACGTCCTGACTTTC. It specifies CASSSGIGRTGANVLTF.

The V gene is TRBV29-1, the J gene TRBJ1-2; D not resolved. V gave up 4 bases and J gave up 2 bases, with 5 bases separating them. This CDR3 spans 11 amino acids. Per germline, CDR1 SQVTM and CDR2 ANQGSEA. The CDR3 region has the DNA TGCAGCGTTGGTCAGAACTATGGCTACACCTTC. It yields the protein CSVGQNYGYTF.

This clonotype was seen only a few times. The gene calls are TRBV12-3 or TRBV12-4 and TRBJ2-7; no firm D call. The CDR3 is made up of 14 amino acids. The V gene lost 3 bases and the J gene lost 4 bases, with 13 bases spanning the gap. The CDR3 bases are TGTGCCAGCAGTTTCCTCCCCATTATATACGAGCAGTACTTC. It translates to CASSFLPIIYEQYF.

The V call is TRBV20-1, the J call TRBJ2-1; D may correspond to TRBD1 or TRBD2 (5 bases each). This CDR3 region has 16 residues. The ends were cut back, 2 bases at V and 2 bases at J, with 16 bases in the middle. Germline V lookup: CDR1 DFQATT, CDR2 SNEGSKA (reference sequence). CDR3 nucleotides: TGCAGTGCTAGATCCGGAGGTCCCAGGGCCTACAATGAGCAGTTCTTC. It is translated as CSARSGGPRAYNEQFF.

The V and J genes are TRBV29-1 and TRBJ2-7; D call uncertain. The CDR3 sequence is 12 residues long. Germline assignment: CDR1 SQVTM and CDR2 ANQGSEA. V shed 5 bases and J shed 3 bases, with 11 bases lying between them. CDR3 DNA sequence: TGCAGCGTTTGGACGCCTAGCTACGAGCAGTACTTC. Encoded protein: CSVWTPSYEQYF.

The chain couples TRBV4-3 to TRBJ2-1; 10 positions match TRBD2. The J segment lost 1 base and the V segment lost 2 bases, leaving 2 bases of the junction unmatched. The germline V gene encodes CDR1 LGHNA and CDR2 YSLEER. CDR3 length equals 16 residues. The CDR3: CASSQMTSGSYNEQFF. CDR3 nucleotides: TGCGCCAGCAGCCAAATGACTAGCGGGTCCTACAATGAGCAGTTCTTC.

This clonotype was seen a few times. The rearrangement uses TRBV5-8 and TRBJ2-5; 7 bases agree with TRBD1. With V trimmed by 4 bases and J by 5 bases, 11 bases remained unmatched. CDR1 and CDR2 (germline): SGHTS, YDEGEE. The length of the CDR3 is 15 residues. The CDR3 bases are TGTGCCAGCAGCAAGGGGACAGACCGGAGGGAGACCCAGTACTTC. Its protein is CASSKGTDRRETQYF.

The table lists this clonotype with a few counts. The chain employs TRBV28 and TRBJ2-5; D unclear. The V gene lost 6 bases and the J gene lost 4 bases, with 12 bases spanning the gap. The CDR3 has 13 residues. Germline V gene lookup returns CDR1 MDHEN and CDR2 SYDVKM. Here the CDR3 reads CASRGEVGETQYF. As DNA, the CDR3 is TGTGCCAGCAGGGGTGAGGTCGGAGAGACCCAGTACTTC. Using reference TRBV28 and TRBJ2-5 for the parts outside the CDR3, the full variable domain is DVKVTQSSRYLVKRTGEKVFLECVQDMDHENMFWYRQDPGLGLRLIYFSYDVKMKEKGDIPEGYSVSREKKERFSLILESASTNQTSMYLCASRGEVGETQYFGPGTRLLVL.

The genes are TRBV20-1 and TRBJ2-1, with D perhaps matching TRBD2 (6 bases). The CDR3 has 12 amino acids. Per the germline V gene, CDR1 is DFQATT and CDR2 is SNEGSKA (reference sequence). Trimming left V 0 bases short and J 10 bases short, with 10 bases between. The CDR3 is CSARESAGEQFF. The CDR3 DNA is TGCAGTGCTAGAGAATCGGCGGGAGAGCAGTTCTTC.

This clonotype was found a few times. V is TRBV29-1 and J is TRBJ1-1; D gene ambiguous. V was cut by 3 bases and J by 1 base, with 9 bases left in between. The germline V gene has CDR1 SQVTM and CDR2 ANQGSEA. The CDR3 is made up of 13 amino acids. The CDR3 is CSVEAKANTEAFF. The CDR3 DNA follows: TGCAGCGTTGAGGCCAAAGCGAACACTGAAGCTTTCTTT.

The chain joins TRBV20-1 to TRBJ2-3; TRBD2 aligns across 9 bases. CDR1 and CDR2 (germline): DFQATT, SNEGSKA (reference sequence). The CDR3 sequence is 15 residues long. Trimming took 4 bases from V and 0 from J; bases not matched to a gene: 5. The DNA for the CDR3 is TGCAGTGCTACGATAGCGGGAGAGAGCACAGATACGCAGTATTTT. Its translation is CSATIAGESTDTQYF.

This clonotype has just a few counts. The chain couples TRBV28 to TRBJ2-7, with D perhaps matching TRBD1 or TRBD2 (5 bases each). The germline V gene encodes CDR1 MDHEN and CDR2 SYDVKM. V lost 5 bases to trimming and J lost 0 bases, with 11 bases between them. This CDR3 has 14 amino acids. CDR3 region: CASSNYGASYEQYF. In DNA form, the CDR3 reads TGTGCCAGCAGTAACTACGGGGCCTCCTACGAGCAGTACTTC.

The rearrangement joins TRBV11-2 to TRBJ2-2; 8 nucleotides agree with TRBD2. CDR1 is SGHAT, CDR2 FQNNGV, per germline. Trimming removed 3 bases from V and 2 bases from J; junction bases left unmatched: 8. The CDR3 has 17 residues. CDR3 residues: CASSFFVSGTNTGELFF. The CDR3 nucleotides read TGTGCCAGCAGCTTCTTCGTTAGCGGGACCAACACCGGGGAGCTGTTTTTT.

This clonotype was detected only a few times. For the CDR3, the DNA is TGTGCCAGCTTAAGGGTAGGGGCCGAGGAGACCCAGTACTTC. Protein: CASLRVGAEETQYF. This chain uses TRBV12-3 or TRBV12-4 with TRBJ2-5, with D perhaps matching TRBD1 (5 bases). CDR3 length equals 14 residues. Trimming shortened V by 8 bases and J by 5 bases, and 18 bases separated the two germline ends.

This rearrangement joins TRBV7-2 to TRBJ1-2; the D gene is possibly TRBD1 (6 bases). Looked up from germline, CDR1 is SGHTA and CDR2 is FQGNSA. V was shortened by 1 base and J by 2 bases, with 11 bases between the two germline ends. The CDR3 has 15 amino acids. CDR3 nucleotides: TGTGCCAGCAGCTTAGTTCAGGGGCGGAACTATGGCTACACCTTC. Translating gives CASSLVQGRNYGYTF.

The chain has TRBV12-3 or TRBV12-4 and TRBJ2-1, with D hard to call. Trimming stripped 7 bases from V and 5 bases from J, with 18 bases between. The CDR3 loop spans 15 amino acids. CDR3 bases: TGTGCCAGCACCTCAACCTCAAAGCGAAACAATGAGCAGTTCTTC. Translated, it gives CASTSTSKRNNEQFF.

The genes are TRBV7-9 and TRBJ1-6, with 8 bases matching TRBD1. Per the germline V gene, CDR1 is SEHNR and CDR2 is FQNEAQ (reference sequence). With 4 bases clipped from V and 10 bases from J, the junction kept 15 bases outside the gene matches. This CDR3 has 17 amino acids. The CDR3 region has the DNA TGTGCCAGCAGCTCACTCGGGCCCGGGACAGGAAGATCACCCCTCCACTTT. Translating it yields CASSSLGPGTGRSPLHF.

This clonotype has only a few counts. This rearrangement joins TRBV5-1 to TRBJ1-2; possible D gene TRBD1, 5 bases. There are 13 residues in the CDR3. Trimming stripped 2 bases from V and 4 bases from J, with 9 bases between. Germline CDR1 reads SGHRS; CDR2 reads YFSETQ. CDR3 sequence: CASSFTTAYGYTF. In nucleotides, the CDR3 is TGCGCCAGCAGCTTTACGACAGCCTATGGCTACACCTTC.

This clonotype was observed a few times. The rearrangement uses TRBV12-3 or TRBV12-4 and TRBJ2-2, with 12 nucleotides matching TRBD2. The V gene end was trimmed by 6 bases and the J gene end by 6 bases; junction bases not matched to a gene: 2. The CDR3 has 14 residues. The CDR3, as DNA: TGTGCCAGCAGACCTAGCGGGAGGGCCGGGGAGCTGTTTTTT. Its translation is CASRPSGRAGELFF.

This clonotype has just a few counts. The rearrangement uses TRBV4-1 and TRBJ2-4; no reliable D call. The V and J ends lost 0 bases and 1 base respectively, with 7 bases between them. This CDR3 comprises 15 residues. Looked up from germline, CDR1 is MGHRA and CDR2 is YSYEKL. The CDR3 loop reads CASSQEGLAKNIQYF. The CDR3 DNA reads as TGCGCCAGCAGCCAAGAGGGTTTGGCCAAAAACATTCAGTACTTC.

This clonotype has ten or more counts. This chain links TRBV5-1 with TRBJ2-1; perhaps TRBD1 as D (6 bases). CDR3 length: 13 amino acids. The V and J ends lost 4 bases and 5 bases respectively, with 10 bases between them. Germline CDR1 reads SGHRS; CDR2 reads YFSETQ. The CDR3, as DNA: TGCGCCAGCAGCGGGGGACAAAACAATGAGCAGTTCTTC. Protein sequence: CASSGGQNNEQFF.